The 16 T cell receptor beta chains presented below share a single source sample, sequenced in a study of T cells in Graves' hyperthyroidism and ophthalmopathy. The investigators amplified TCR beta CDR3 regions from RNA transcripts. When the TCR CDR3 underwent first-round RT-PCR, the HTBI primer set was used. TCRdb re-called the multiplex PCR reads through MiXCR, storing one row per CDR3 protein. This table holds 350,000 to 400,000 distinct CDR3 sequences, under 15% found once. Sequencing was done on a sample of blood. These receptors all stem from a woman aged 25-40 years with Graves' hyperthyroidism.

The table lists this clonotype with many counts. The chain recombines TRBV20-1 with TRBJ2-2; no definite D call. The germline V and J ends were trimmed by 5 bases and 0 bases, with 13 bases remaining between them. The CDR3 length is 15 residues. Per germline, CDR1 DFQATT and CDR2 SNEGSKA (reference sequence). CDR3 residues: CSAPSRQTNTGELFF. Here the CDR3 DNA reads TGCAGTGCTCCGAGTCGACAAACGAACACCGGGGAGCTGTTTTTT.

In this sample, this clonotype turned up a few times. The chain is built from TRBV5-1 and TRBJ2-1; tentative D call: TRBD2 (5 bases). The CDR3 has 15 residues. Germline V gene lookup returns CDR1 SGHRS and CDR2 YFSETQ. V shed 4 bases and J shed 8 bases, with 19 bases lying between them. The CDR3 sequence: CASSQNGPPGDEQFF. CDR3 DNA: TGCGCCAGCAGCCAAAACGGACCCCCCGGGGATGAGCAGTTCTTC. The full variable domain, completed using reference TRBV5-1 and TRBJ2-1, is KAGVTQTPRYLIKTRGQQVTLSCSPISGHRSVSWYQQTPGQGLQFLFEYFSETQRNKGNFPGRFSGRQFSNSRSEMNVSTLELGDSALYLCASSQNGPPGDEQFFGPGTRLTVL.

This clonotype appeared a few times. The chain is built from TRBV19 and TRBJ2-1; 7 bases align to TRBD2. J gave up 2 bases and V 3 bases, and 10 bases lay outside the gene matches. Germline CDR1 is LNHDA and CDR2 is SQIVND (reference sequence). This CDR3 is built from 17 residues. The CDR3 DNA reads as TGTGCCAGTAGTATTAGCGGGTCACGATTAGCCTACAATGAGCAGTTCTTC. Protein: CASSISGSRLAYNEQFF.

This rearrangement joins TRBV7-6 to TRBJ2-2; TRBD2 matches at 16 bases. Per germline, CDR1 SGHVS and CDR2 FNYEAQ. The trim removed 5 bases at V and 4 bases at J, leaving 13 bases unmatched. The CDR3 spans 20 residues. The CDR3 coding sequence is TGTGCCAGCAGCGGACAAACGGGACTAGCGGGAGGGCTCGGCACCGGGGAGCTGTTTTTT. Amino acid sequence: CASSGQTGLAGGLGTGELFF.

This clonotype appeared many times. The chain couples TRBV5-6 to TRBJ1-1; D remains ambiguous. The germline V gene has CDR1 SGHDT and CDR2 YYEEEE. The V gene lost 1 base and the J gene lost 5 bases, with 12 bases spanning the gap. The CDR3 contains 14 residues. The CDR3 bases are TGTGCCAGCAGCTTGTGGGGTAGTATGACTGAAGCTTTCTTT. It translates to CASSLWGSMTEAFF.

In the case of this clonotype: The junction shows a germline mismatch at one end, possibly a read error. This sequence joins TRBV28 and TRBJ1-1; tentatively, D is TRBD1 (6 bases). The V gene's germline CDR1 is MDHEN and CDR2 SYDVKM. This CDR3 region has 14 residues. The CDR3 sequence: CTSSSGDRNTEAFF. The DNA for the CDR3 is TGTACCAGCAGTTCAGGGGATAGGAACACTGAAGCTTTCTTT.

The sample holds a few counts of this clonotype. V is TRBV9 and J is TRBJ2-2; D possibly corresponds to TRBD2 (6 bases). CDR1 SGDLS and CDR2 YYNGEE come from the germline V gene. Trimming took off 3 bases at V and 0 bases at J, with 9 bases between the two ends. The CDR3 totals 15 residues. As DNA, the CDR3 is TGTGCCAGCAGCGCCGAGCGGGCGAACACCGGGGAGCTGTTTTTT. This sequence encodes CASSAERANTGELFF. Combining the CDR3 with reference TRBV9 and TRBJ2-2 gives the whole variable domain DSGVTQTPKHLITATGQRVTLRCSPRSGDLSVYWYQQSLDQGLQFLIQYYNGEERAKGNILERFSAQQFPDLHSELNLSSLELGDSALYFCASSAERANTGELFFGEGSRLTVL.

This clonotype came up many times. This chain connects TRBV28 to TRBJ1-2, with D uncertain. The germline gives CDR1 MDHEN, CDR2 SYDVKM. CDR3 length: 16 residues. Trimming pared 2 bases from V and 3 bases from J, leaving 16 bases between. The CDR3 region is CASSLRVTLAYYGYTF. CDR3 DNA sequence: TGTGCCAGCAGTTTAAGGGTGACCCTAGCCTACTATGGCTACACCTTC.

Written as DNA, the CDR3 is TGCGCCAGCAGTGAGATTAGACAGGGGGGTAATTCACCCCTCCACTTT. Residues: CASSEIRQGGNSPLHF. J is TRBJ1-6 and V is TRBV10-2; TRBD1 aligns across 9 bases. Germline values: CDR1 WSHSY, CDR2 SAAADI. The junction had 5 bases not matched to a gene; V was cut back by 2 bases and J by 6 bases. The length of the CDR3 is 16 residues.

The chain has TRBV28 and TRBJ2-5; D perhaps matches TRBD1 (6 bases). The CDR3 totals 15 residues. Trimming stripped 2 bases from V and 5 bases from J, with 15 bases between. The germline gives CDR1 MDHEN, CDR2 SYDVKM. The CDR3 here is CASSLMGAGVETQYF. CDR3 sequence (DNA): TGTGCCAGCAGTTTAATGGGGGCCGGAGTTGAGACCCAGTACTTC.

This chain uses TRBV20-1 with TRBJ1-3; 8 positions match TRBD1. Germline CDR1 DFQATT, CDR2 SNEGSKA (reference sequence). The CDR3 sequence is 14 residues long. The trim removed 5 bases at V and 8 bases at J, leaving 11 bases unmatched. CDR3 bases: TGCAGTGCTGCTCCCCAGGGGGCGGAATACACCATATATTTT. It translates to CSAAPQGAEYTIYF.

This chain links TRBV9 with TRBJ2-3; 9 bases are shared with TRBD2. Germline-derived CDR1 and CDR2 are SGDLS and YYNGEE. The CDR3 length is 19 residues. With 0 bases clipped from V and 2 bases from J, the junction kept 13 bases outside the gene matches. CDR3 nucleotide sequence: TGTGCCAGCAGCGTAGGCGACCGGGTAGCGGGAGAATTCACAGATACGCAGTATTTT. This gives the protein CASSVGDRVAGEFTDTQYF. Supplemented by reference TRBV9 and TRBJ2-3, the full variable domain reads DSGVTQTPKHLITATGQRVTLRCSPRSGDLSVYWYQQSLDQGLQFLIQYYNGEERAKGNILERFSAQQFPDLHSELNLSSLELGDSALYFCASSVGDRVAGEFTDTQYFGPGTRLTVL.

The chain has TRBV7-9 and TRBJ1-1, with 9 bases lining up with TRBD1. This CDR3 is 16 amino acids long. With V trimmed by 8 bases and J by 0 bases, 10 bases remained unmatched. Looked up from germline, CDR1 is SEHNR and CDR2 is FQNEAQ (reference sequence). The CDR3 DNA follows: TGTGCCAGCCCCAAACTGGGACAGGGCGTGAACACTGAAGCTTTCTTT. Amino acid sequence: CASPKLGQGVNTEAFF.

Only a few counts were recorded for this clonotype. This chain connects TRBV13 to TRBJ2-5; TRBD2 matches at 9 bases. The J segment lost 0 bases and the V segment lost 4 bases, leaving 6 bases of the junction unmatched. The CDR3 runs to 16 residues. The germline gives CDR1 PRHDT, CDR2 FYEKMQ (reference sequence). Written as DNA, the CDR3 is TGTGCCAGCAGCTCAAGACTAGCGGCGTACCAAGAGACCCAGTACTTC. Its protein product is CASSSRLAAYQETQYF.

This clonotype appeared once. A much larger clone is a single base away; this may be a read error. Because the CDR3 is missing its conserved closing phenylalanine or tryptophan, this is likely a read error. The V call is TRBV5-1, the J call TRBJ1-2; the D is unclear. Trimming took 6 bases from V and 5 from J, leaving 17 bases between them. CDR1 is SGHRS, CDR2 YFSETQ, per germline. The CDR3 has 14 residues. The CDR3 sequence is CASNTVGGGYGYTI. Here the CDR3 DNA reads TGCGCCAGCAACACGGTCGGTGGTGGGTATGGCTACACCATC.

Many counts were recorded for this clonotype. This chain links TRBV3-1 with TRBJ1-2; D perhaps matches TRBD1 (6 bases). This CDR3 contains 15 residues. V was pared by 1 base and J by 2 bases, with 11 bases between. CDR1 is LGHDT and CDR2 is YNNKEL in the germline V gene (reference sequence). CDR3 in DNA: TGTGCCAGCAGCCAAGCTCCAGACAGGAACTATGGCTACACCTTC. This encodes CASSQAPDRNYGYTF.